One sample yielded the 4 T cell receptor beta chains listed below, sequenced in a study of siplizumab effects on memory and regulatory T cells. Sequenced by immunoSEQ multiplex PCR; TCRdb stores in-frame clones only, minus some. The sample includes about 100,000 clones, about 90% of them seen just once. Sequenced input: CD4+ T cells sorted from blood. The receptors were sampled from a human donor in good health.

The DNA for the CDR3 is TGTGCCAGCAGCACAGGGGGCGTCGGCACAGATACGCAGTATTTT. Residues: CASSTGGVGTDTQYF. The chain recombines TRBV7-8 with TRBJ2-3, with 9 bases identical to TRBD1. V shed 5 bases, J shed 1 base, and the junction held 4 bases outside the gene matches. The germline V gene has CDR1 SGHVS and CDR2 FQNEAQ. CDR3 length: 15 residues.

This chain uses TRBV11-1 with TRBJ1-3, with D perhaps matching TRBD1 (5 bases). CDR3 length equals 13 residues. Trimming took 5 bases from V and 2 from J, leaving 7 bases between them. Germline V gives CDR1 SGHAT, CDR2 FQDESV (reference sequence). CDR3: CASSPGPGNTIYF. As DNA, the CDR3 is TGTGCCAGCAGCCCGGGACCTGGAAACACCATATATTTT.

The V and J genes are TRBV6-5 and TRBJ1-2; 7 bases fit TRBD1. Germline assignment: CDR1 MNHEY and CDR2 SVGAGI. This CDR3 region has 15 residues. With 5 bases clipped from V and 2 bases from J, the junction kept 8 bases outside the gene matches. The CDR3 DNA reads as TGTGCCAGCAGTCAGAACAGGGGACAGAACTATGGCTACACCTTC. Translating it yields CASSQNRGQNYGYTF.

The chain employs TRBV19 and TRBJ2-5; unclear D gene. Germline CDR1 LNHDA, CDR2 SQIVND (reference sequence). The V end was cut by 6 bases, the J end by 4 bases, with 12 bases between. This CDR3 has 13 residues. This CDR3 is CASSTSGGETQYF. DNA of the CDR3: TGTGCCAGTAGCACCTCAGGTGGAGAGACCCAGTACTTC.